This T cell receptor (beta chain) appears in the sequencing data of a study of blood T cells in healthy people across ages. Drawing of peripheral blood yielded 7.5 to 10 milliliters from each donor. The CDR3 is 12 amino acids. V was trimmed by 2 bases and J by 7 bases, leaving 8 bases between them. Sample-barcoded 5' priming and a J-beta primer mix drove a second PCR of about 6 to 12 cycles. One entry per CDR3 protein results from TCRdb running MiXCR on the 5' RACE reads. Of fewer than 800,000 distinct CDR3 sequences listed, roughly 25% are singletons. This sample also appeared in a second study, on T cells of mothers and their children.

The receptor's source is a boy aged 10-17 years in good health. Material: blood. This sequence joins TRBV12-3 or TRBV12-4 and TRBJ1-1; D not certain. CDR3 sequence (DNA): TGTGCCAGCAGTTTAAACTGGTATGAAGCTTTCTTT. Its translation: CASSLNWYEAFF.